The T cell receptor beta chain under discussion was sequenced for a study of cytomegalovirus exposure and HLA in healthy donors. The PCR was carried out with 60 Vbeta primers and 13 Jbeta primers. Libraries were prepared by immunoSEQ multiplex PCR; TCRdb keeps only in-frame clonotypes and omits some of them. Of 90,000 to 120,000 clones in the sample, 10% are singletons; the top ten hold approximately 6.1%. This clone was seen more than once but under ten times. Sample: PBMCs. The TCR originated in a man between 40 and 49 years old in good health and CMV-seropositive.

The CDR3 loop reads CASSRQGGWGTGDYGYTF. In DNA form, the CDR3 reads TGTGCCAGCAGCAGACAGGGTGGTTGGGGAACGGGGGACTATGGCTACACCTTC. This sequence joins TRBV5-4 and TRBJ1-2, with 7 bases identical to TRBD1. Per the germline V gene, CDR1 is SGHNT and CDR2 is YYREEE (reference sequence). V lost 4 bases and J lost 3; bases outside the gene matches: 18. The CDR3 spans 18 residues. The full variable domain, its missing parts supplied by reference TRBV5-4 and TRBJ1-2, is ETGVTQSPTHLIKTRGQQVTLRCSSQSGHNTVSWYQQALGQGPQFIFQYYREEENGRGNFPPRFSGLQFPNYSSELNVNALELDDSALYLCASSRQGGWGTGDYGYTFGSGTRLTVV.